This T cell receptor (beta chain) derives from a study of T cell responses to AZD1222 COVID-19 vaccine (dated by TCRdb to the early 2020s). For the wider study: A total of approximately 240 trial participants underwent TCR sequencing, of whom about 200 received two doses of AZD1222 and approximately 25 received two doses of the MenACWY control vaccine. Trial participants were enrolled by age into subgroups of 18-55, 56-69 and 70-plus years, and around 150, 28 and 57 TCR-sequenced participants, respectively, were included in these subgroups. The paper as a whole reports these results and caveats: Reportedly, close to half of the unique spike-specific TCRs recognized epitopes lying outside the regions that are mutated in the B.1.351 and B.1.1.7 variants. Participants were mostly white British and included more females than males, and it was suggested by the authors that clonal diversity may have been underestimated. Because no day 14 peak-response samples were available, repertoires were characterized only after the peak T cell response. CD4 TCRs associated with the vaccine covered the entire spike protein, and the dominant responses were in regions 160-218 and 743-854. A significant rise in spike-specific TCR breadth and depth was observed after two AZD1222 doses relative to day 0 and relative to MenACWY recipients. Only 5 to 7 AZD1222 recipients were SARS-CoV-2 seropositive at baseline, limiting conclusions about previously exposed vaccinees. The 56-69-year group was small, and its depth increase did not reach significance, likely because of low power.

Concerning this clone itself: There is no known antigen for this receptor. Per-nucleotide qualities are absent, and no much larger clonotype sits a single base away.

The CDR3 regions of human TCRbeta chains were subjected to immunosequencing. Turning to the authors' computational methods: Repertoire TCRs were checked for matches against a reference library of SARS-CoV-2-specific TCRs that had been generated using the MIRA antigen-specificity platform. Breadth was defined as the fraction of unique TCRs that were SARS-CoV-2-associated, and depth was defined as the fraction of total T cells that were SARS-CoV-2-associated. Using the MIRA data, every spike-specific TCR was mapped to the spike region that the TCR reacted to and assigned to either a CD4 or a CD8 class. Log10-transformed breadth and depth values were compared by one-way ANOVA with Sidak's multiple comparisons tests. TCRdb took this table from immuneACCESS and kept in-frame rearrangements with V and J called. Such tables lack part of the clones; where checked against another copy, unresolved V genes explain under half of the gap, and the rest is unexplained. That table furnishes V, J and clone size, whereas the DNA furnished D and trimming. The sample table contains 150,000 to 200,000 clones; only one count was recorded for about 92% of them. The ten largest clones take up 0.9% to 1.2% of the sample.

This specimen's time point label, per the study, means: about 28 days (+/-7) after the second vaccine dose. Because spike-specific TCR depth and breadth did not differ between the two schedules, AZD1222 recipients who got a second dose at roughly 4 weeks were pooled with those who got a second dose at roughly 12 weeks. The vaccinee samples were drawn from two UK trials, COV001 and COV002, one of which was a single-blind randomized controlled phase 2/3 trial testing AZD1222 (ChAdOx1 nCoV-19) in healthy adults. For TCRbeta chain sequencing, PBMC samples from trial participants were taken at day 0 and at day 28 after the second dose. There are 14 amino acids in the CDR3, from cysteine to phenylalanine inclusive. This entry keeps only the CDR3 DNA: 42 bases, framed from base 1. Trimming removed 4 bases from V and 4 bases from J, leaving 11 bases between the germline ends. Per the germline V gene, SGHVS is the CDR1 and FQNEAQ is the CDR2.

Recombination connected TRBV7-8 to TRBJ1-5; a tentative D call is TRBD1 (6 bases match). This material consisted of peripheral blood, taken 28 days after the second AZD1222 dose. This clonotype originated in an adult who received the AZD1222 COVID-19 vaccine. CDR3 region: CASSSGTMNQPQHF. The sequenced DNA is TGTGCCAGCAGCTCCGGGACAATGAATCAGCCCCAGCATTTT.